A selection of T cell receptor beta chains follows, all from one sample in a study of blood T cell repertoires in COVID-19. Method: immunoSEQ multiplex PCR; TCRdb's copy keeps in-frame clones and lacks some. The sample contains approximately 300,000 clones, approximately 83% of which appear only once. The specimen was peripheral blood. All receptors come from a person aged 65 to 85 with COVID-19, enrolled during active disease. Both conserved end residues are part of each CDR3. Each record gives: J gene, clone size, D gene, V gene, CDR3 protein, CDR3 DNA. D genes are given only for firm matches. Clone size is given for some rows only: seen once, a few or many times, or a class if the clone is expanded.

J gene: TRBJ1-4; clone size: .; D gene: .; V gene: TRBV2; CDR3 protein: CASSGLTDLYEKLFF; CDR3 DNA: TGTGCCAGCAGTGGCCTCACGGACTTGTATGAAAAACTGTTTTTT
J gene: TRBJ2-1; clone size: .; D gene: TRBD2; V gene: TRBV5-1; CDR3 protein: CASGAGAYNEQFF; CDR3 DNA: TGCGCCAGCGGCGCGGGAGCCTACAATGAGCAGTTCTTC
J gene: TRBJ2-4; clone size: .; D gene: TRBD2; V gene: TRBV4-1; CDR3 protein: CASSQTSGSAGENIQYF; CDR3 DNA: TGCGCCAGCAGCCAAACTAGCGGGAGCGCCGGTGAAAACATTCAGTACTTC
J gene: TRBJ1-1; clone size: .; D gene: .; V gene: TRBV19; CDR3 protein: CASSVRERSNTEAFF; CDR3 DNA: TGTGCCAGTAGTGTCAGGGAAAGGTCGAACACTGAAGCTTTCTTT
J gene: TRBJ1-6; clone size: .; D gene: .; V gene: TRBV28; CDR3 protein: CASKAVGVSPLHF; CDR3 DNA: TGTGCCAGCAAGGCTGTAGGGGTTTCACCCCTCCACTTT
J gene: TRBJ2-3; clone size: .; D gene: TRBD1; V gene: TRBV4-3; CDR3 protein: CASSQYWTGDGTDTQYF; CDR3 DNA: TGCGCCAGCAGCCAATATTGGACAGGGGACGGCACAGATACGCAGTATTTT
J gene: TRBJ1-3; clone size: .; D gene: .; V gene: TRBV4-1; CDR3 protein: CASSQDAGSSGNTIYF; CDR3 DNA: TGCGCCAGCAGCCAAGATGCCGGGAGCTCTGGAAACACCATATATTTT
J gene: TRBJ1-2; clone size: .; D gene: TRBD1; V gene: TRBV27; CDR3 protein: CASSYRGSYGYTF; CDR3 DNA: TGTGCCAGCAGCTACAGGGGTTCCTATGGCTACACCTTC
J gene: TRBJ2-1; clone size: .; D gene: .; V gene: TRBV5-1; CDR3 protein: CASRAPQGGTYNEQFF; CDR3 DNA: TGCGCCAGCAGGGCCCCCCAGGGGGGAACCTACAATGAGCAGTTCTTC
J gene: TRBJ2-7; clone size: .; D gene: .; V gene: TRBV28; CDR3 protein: CASSFDSYEQYF; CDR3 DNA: TGTGCCAGCAGTTTTGACAGCTACGAGCAGTACTTC
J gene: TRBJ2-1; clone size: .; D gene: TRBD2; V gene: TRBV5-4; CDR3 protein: CASSLGSGGAFSEQFF; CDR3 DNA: TGTGCCAGCAGCTTGGGTAGCGGGGGGGCCTTCAGTGAGCAGTTCTTC
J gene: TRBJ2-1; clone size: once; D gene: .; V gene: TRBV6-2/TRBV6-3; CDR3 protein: CASSYLATAGEQFF; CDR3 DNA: TGTGCCAGCAGTTACCTAGCTACGGCCGGGGAGCAGTTCTTC
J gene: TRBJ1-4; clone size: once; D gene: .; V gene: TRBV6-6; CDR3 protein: CASSYSEATNEKLFF; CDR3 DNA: TGTGCCAGCAGTTACTCAGAGGCAACTAATGAAAAACTGTTTTTT
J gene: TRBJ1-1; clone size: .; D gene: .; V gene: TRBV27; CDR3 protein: CASSTIGEATKAFF; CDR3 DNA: TGTGCCAGCAGCACGATCGGGGAGGCCACCAAAGCTTTCTTT
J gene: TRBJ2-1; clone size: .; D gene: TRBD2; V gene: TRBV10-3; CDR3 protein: CAISELLAGGLHEQFF; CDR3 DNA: TGTGCCATCAGTGAGTTGCTAGCGGGGGGTCTTCATGAGCAGTTCTTC
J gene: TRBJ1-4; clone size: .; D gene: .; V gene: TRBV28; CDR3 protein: CASAGDISEKLFF; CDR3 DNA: TGTGCCAGTGCAGGGGATATTAGTGAAAAACTGTTTTTT
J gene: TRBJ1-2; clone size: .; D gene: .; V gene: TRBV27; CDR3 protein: CASKRAQSNYGYTF; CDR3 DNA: TGTGCCAGCAAGAGGGCTCAAAGTAACTATGGCTACACCTTC
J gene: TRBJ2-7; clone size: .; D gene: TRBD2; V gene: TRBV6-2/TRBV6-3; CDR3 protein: CASSYKPLGLAGAREQYF; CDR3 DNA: TGTGCCAGCAGTTACAAACCTCTTGGACTAGCGGGAGCGAGGGAGCAGTACTTC
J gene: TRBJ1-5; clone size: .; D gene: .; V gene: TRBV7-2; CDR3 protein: CASTSENSGNQPQHF; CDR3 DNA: TGTGCCAGCACCTCGGAAAATTCAGGGAATCAGCCCCAGCATTTT
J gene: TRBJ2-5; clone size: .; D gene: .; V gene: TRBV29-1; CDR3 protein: CSDPGRVGETQYF; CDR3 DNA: TGCAGCGACCCTGGCAGGGTTGGGGAGACCCAGTACTTC
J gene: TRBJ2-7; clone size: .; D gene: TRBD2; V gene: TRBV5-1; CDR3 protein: CASSPGTSGANEQYF; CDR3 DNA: TGCGCCAGCAGCCCAGGGACTAGCGGAGCTAACGAGCAGTACTTC
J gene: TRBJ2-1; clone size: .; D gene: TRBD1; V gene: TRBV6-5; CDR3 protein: CASSFPGQGYNEQFF; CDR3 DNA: TGTGCCAGCAGTTTTCCGGGACAGGGGTACAATGAGCAGTTCTTC
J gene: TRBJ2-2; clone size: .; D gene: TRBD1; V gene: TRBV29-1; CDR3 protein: CSGRDSNTGELFF; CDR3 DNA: TGCAGCGGCCGGGACAGCAACACCGGGGAGCTGTTTTTT
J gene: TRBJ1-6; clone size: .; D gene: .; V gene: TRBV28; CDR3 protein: CASRTPGQTTNSPLHF; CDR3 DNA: TGTGCCAGCCGAACCCCAGGACAGACGACTAATTCACCCCTCCACTTT
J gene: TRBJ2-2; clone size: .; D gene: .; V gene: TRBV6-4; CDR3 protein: CASSWDSNTGELFF; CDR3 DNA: TGTGCCAGCAGTTGGGACTCAAACACCGGGGAGCTGTTTTTT
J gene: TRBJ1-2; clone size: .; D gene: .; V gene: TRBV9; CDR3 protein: CASSKGTRGRDGYTF; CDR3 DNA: TGTGCCAGCAGCAAAGGGACCCGGGGGAGGGATGGCTACACCTTC
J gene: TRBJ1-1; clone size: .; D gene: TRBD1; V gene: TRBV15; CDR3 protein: CATSSAGQSRIEAFF; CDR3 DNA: TGTGCCACCAGCAGCGCGGGACAGTCGAGGATTGAAGCTTTCTTT
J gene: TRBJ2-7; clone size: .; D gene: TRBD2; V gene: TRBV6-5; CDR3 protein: CASRRLADRPYEQYF; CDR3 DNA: TGTGCCAGCAGACGACTAGCGGACCGACCCTACGAGCAGTACTTC